This TCR beta chain was obtained from a study of T cells of healthy individuals. The V segment lost 5 bases and the J segment 2 bases; nucleotides outside the gene matches: 8. From germline, CDR1 is SGHVS and CDR2 FQNEAQ. This CDR3 region has 15 residues. One entry per CDR3 protein, called by TCRdb with MiXCR from the 5' RACE reads. The sample includes tens of thousands of distinct CDR3 sequences, roughly 14% of them seen just once. This clonotype was picked up many times. The rearrangement joins TRBV7-8 to TRBJ1-2; 7 nucleotides agree with TRBD1. The source is a human donor in good health. The CDR3 DNA is TGTGCCAGCAGCCCTGGGGGACAGCCCAACTATGGCTACACCTTC. Translation: CASSPGGQPNYGYTF.